This T cell receptor beta chain was identified during a study of T cell responses to AZD1222 COVID-19 vaccine. Broader study findings: White British people made up most donors, females outnumbered males, and clonal diversity was possibly underestimated.

In regard to this clone: Its specificity is not known.

Trimming shortened V by 2 bases and J by 6 bases, and 23 bases separated the two germline ends. CDR1 SGHNT and CDR2 YYREEE come from the germline V gene (reference sequence). This CDR3 is built from 17 residues. Here immunoSEQ multiplex PCR was the method, and the copy in TCRdb shows in-frame clones only, minus some. The sample lists about 92,000 clones, roughly 88% occurring once. This receptor was identified in an adult in good health. The rearrangement uses TRBV5-4 and TRBJ1-1, with D perhaps TRBD1 (6 bases). Source: peripheral blood, taken on day 0 of AZD1222 vaccination. This CDR3 reads CASSLGSQGLNHAEAFF. The CDR3 DNA is TGTGCCAGCAGCTTAGGGTCTCAGGGGCTCAATCATGCTGAAGCTTTCTTT. Full variable domain (outside the CDR3, taken from reference TRBV5-4 and TRBJ1-1): ETGVTQSPTHLIKTRGQQVTLRCSSQSGHNTVSWYQQALGQGPQFIFQYYREEENGRGNFPPRFSGLQFPNYSSELNVNALELDDSALYLCASSLGSQGLNHAEAFFGQGTRLTVV.